What follows describes a single TCR beta chain. Its matching antigen is unknown. The data belong to a study of OX40 agonist ivuxolimab in advanced cancers. Overall study context: Cohort: roughly 79% men, mean age about 60, aged about 23 to 80. Study conclusions and caveats: At doses 0.1 to 3.0 mg/kg, CD4+ and CD8+ clones expanded.

Some clones are missing from TCRdb's copy, which holds only in-frame ones; the method was immunoSEQ multiplex PCR. Here the sample spans some 70,000 clones, around 83% being singletons. The TCR comes from an adult with an advanced solid tumor such as melanoma, head and neck, liver or kidney cancer. The sample here was CD4+ or CD8+ T cells sorted from blood, taken in a trial of the OX40 agonist ivuxolimab.

The CDR3 reads CASSLGPPNNEQFF. The CDR3 DNA sequence: TGTGCCAGCAGCTTAGGACCTCCGAACAATGAGCAGTTCTTC. The chain employs TRBV13 and TRBJ2-1; D is unclear. The germline V gene encodes CDR1 PRHDT and CDR2 FYEKMQ (reference sequence). Deletions cut 0 bases from V and 5 bases from J, with 8 bases between. The CDR3 is made up of 14 amino acids.